These T cell receptor beta chains were read from a single sample in a study of early T cells in non-severe SARS-CoV-2 infection. TCRdb re-called the 5' RACE reads with MiXCR, one entry per CDR3 protein. This sample has around 89,000 distinct CDR3 sequences, with roughly 14% found just once. Sequenced input: whole blood. The source of these receptors is an adult who was a healthcare worker with PCR-confirmed SARS-CoV-2 infection or an uninfected control (not recorded which). Each CDR3 is given with its conserved first and last residue. Fields, in order: J gene, V gene, clone size, D gene, CDR3 DNA, CDR3 protein. A D gene is named only where the DNA matches it firmly. Clone size is stated in some rows and not others, as once, few, many or a class when expanded.

TRBJ2-5 TRBV15 few TRBD1 TGTGCCACCAGCAGAGATGAGAGGACAGGGTTTGAGACCCAGTACTTC CATSRDERTGFETQYF
TRBJ2-5 TRBV11-2 many NA TGTGCCAGCAGCTTAGGGGCAGAAGTGTACCAAGAGACCCAGTACTTC CASSLGAEVYQETQYF
TRBJ1-2 TRBV7-2 many TRBD1 TGTGCCAGCAGCAAAGGGACAGGGGGCTTCTATGGCTACACCTTC CASSKGTGGFYGYTF
TRBJ2-1 TRBV11-2 NA NA TGTGCCAGCAGCTTTCTGGAGTCTAGCTCCTACAATGAGCAGTTCTTC CASSFLESSSYNEQFF
TRBJ1-3 TRBV11-2 many TRBD1 TGTGCCAGCAGCTTAAAAGACCCGGGACAGTTGGCTGATGCTGGAAACACCATATATTTT CASSLKDPGQLADAGNTIYF
TRBJ1-2 TRBV5-1 NA NA TGCGCCAGCAGCTCAGGGTTCGACTATGGCTACACCTTC CASSSGFDYGYTF
TRBJ2-2 TRBV7-6 few NA TGTGCCAGCAGCCCCGGTTTGAGGGGCACCGGGGAGCTGTTTTTT CASSPGLRGTGELFF
TRBJ1-4 TRBV29-1 once NA TGCAGCGTTGAAGGGGGAGAAAAACTGTTTTTT CSVEGGEKLFF
TRBJ2-5 TRBV2 NA NA TGTGCCTCCGGGTGGGGGCAGGATAATATACGGGAGACCCAGTACTTC CASGWGQDNIRETQYF
TRBJ2-3 TRBV20-1 NA NA TGCAGTGCTAGAGATAAGCTAGCGCAAGTCACAGATACGCAGTATTTT CSARDKLAQVTDTQYF
TRBJ2-2 TRBV6-4 many TRBD1 TGTGCCAGCAGCCGGACAGGGTTCACCGGGGAGCTGTTTTTT CASSRTGFTGELFF
TRBJ1-5 TRBV4-1 NA NA TGCGCCAGCAGCCAAGCGAATCAGCCCCAGCATTTT CASSQANQPQHF
TRBJ2-3 TRBV29-1 NA TRBD2 TGCAGCGTTGACGCCCCCGGGACTAGCGGGGCTAGCACAGATACGCAGTATTTT CSVDAPGTSGASTDTQYF
TRBJ2-1 TRBV30 NA TRBD2 TGTGCCTGGAGTGTGCGGGGGGTCCCCGAGCAGTTCTTC CAWSVRGVPEQFF
TRBJ1-1 TRBV14 NA NA TGTGCCAGCAGCCCAGGTGCGGGGTATCTAACTGAAGCTTTCTTT CASSPGAGYLTEAFF
TRBJ2-2 TRBV3-1 NA TRBD1 TGTGCCAGCAGCCAAGTATGGGGCAGGGGGCCCCCCACCGGGGAGCTGTTTTTT CASSQVWGRGPPTGELFF
TRBJ1-1 TRBV20-1 many NA TGCAGTGCTTTAGACAGGTGGAACACTGAAGCTTTCTTT CSALDRWNTEAFF
TRBJ1-6 TRBV2 many TRBD1 TGTGCCAGCAGTGAAAGAGGACAGGGGTCTGATAGCTCCTATAATTCACCCCTCCACTTT CASSERGQGSDSSYNSPLHF
TRBJ1-4 TRBV7-9 few TRBD1 TGTGCCAGCAGCCGCCCCCCGACAGGGAAGGAAAAACTGTTTTTT CASSRPPTGKEKLFF
TRBJ1-1 TRBV10-2 NA TRBD1 TGCGCCAGCAGGGGACAGAGGGAAGCTTTCTTT CASRGQREAFF
TRBJ2-2 TRBV19 many NA TGTGCCAGTAGTATGGAAGGGGGAACCGGGGAGCTGTTTTTT CASSMEGGTGELFF
TRBJ2-4 TRBV12-3/TRBV12-4 few TRBD2 TGTGCCAGCAGCCCTAGCGGGGGCTCTTTAGCCAAAAACATTCAGTACTTC CASSPSGGSLAKNIQYF
TRBJ1-1 TRBV7-9 many NA TGTGCCAGCAGCTTCCAGGGGACTGAAGCTTTCTTT CASSFQGTEAFF
TRBJ2-1 TRBV20-1 NA NA TGCAGTGCTAGAGATGGGTTAGAGCAGTTCTTC CSARDGLEQFF
TRBJ1-2 TRBV7-2 few NA TGTGCCAGCAGCCGGGACCGCCTCTATGGCTACACCTTC CASSRDRLYGYTF
TRBJ2-5 TRBV20-1 few NA TGCAGTGCTAGAGTGGGGGAGACCCAGTACTTC CSARVGETQYF
TRBJ2-1 TRBV20-1 NA TRBD1 TGCAGTGCTCTCGGACAGGGCTCTTACAATGAGCAGTTCTTC CSALGQGSYNEQFF
TRBJ2-6 TRBV2 NA NA TGTGCCAGCGGCAGGGCAAGCTCTGGGGCCAACGTCCTGACTTTC CASGRASSGANVLTF
TRBJ1-1 TRBV10-3 few NA TGTGCCATGATGGGGAAGGGGGACACTGAAGCTTTCTTT CAMMGKGDTEAFF
TRBJ2-3 TRBV27 NA NA TGTGCCAGCGCCGCCCTTGGGGGCCGGACAAGTCGGGATACGCAGTATTTT CASAALGGRTSRDTQYF
TRBJ1-1 TRBV5-1 few NA TGCGCCAGCAGCCAGCGGACGGACAGAAACACTGAAGCTTTCTTT CASSQRTDRNTEAFF
TRBJ2-6 TRBV18 few NA TGTGCCAGCTCACCAGGAGTAGCTGGGGCCAACGTCCTGACTTTC CASSPGVAGANVLTF
TRBJ2-2 TRBV18 NA NA TGTGCCAGCTCACCCCCGGGACACCATTCGAACACCGGGGAGCTGTTTTTT CASSPPGHHSNTGELFF
TRBJ1-1 TRBV29-1 NA NA TGCAGCGTTGTGGAAATGAACACTGAAGCTTTCTTT CSVVEMNTEAFF
TRBJ2-1 TRBV5-1 few NA NA CASSFGPGQGSAEQFF
TRBJ1-6 TRBV20-1 few NA TGCAGTGCTAGTGCAGGGCTGGCGAATAATTCACCCCTCCACTTT CSASAGLANNSPLHF
TRBJ2-1 TRBV5-5 NA TRBD2 TGTGCCAGCAGCCATACCCCCAGCGGGGGGCCAGAGCAGTTCTTC CASSHTPSGGPEQFF
TRBJ1-2 TRBV6-2/TRBV6-3 many NA TGTGCCAGCAGAGATGTGGGCTATGGCTACACCTTC CASRDVGYGYTF
TRBJ1-1 TRBV3-1 many TRBD1 TGTGCCAGCAGCCGACACAGGGGGCCCGAAGCTTTCTTT CASSRHRGPEAFF
TRBJ1-2 TRBV29-1 NA NA TGCAGCGTTGTAGCAGGGAGCTATGGCTACACCTTC CSVVAGSYGYTF
TRBJ2-2 TRBV28 few NA TGTGCCAGCAGGACGACCGGGGTCGGGGAGCTGTTTTTT CASRTTGVGELFF
TRBJ2-1 TRBV11-3 few TRBD2 TGTGCCAGCAGCTTCACCGGGACTAGCGGACTTAATGAGCAGTTCTTC CASSFTGTSGLNEQFF